The 31 T cell receptor beta chains below come from one sample, sequenced in a study of technical replicates of blood from several donors. Libraries were prepared by immunoSEQ multiplex PCR; TCRdb keeps only in-frame clonotypes and omits some of them. The sample consists of 80,000 to 95,000 clones, about 90% of them appearing once. Sequencing used T cells isolated from PBMCs. The source of these receptors is a human donor in good health.

The chain couples TRBV6-6 to TRBJ2-3, with TRBD1 matching over 7 bases. Germline V CDR1 and CDR2: MNHNY, SVGAGI (reference sequence). CDR3 length: 16 residues. V shed 10 bases, J shed 1 base, and the junction held 14 bases outside the gene matches. DNA for the CDR3: TGTGCCACGCTACCGACAGGGTCGCATGGCACAGATACGCAGTATTTT. It is translated as CATLPTGSHGTDTQYF.

The chain employs TRBV2 and TRBJ1-4; D unresolved. Germline lookup yields CDR1 SNHLY and CDR2 FYNNEI. Trimming removed 1 base from V and 7 bases from J, with 10 bases in between. This CDR3 region has 14 residues. For the CDR3, the DNA is TGTGCCAGCAGTGAAGGCCGGGGAAGTGAAAAACTGTTTTTT. Amino acid sequence: CASSEGRGSEKLFF.

This clone has a handful of counts. The chain uses TRBV7-8 and TRBJ1-2; a possible D gene is TRBD1 (6 bases). The CDR3 sequence is 14 residues long. Between the trimmed V and J ends, which lost 5 bases and 0 bases, there was a span of 10 bases. The germline V gene has CDR1 SGHVS and CDR2 FQNEAQ. The chain's CDR3 is CASSPTGSNYGYTF. The CDR3 DNA follows: TGTGCCAGCAGCCCGACAGGCTCTAACTATGGCTACACCTTC.

The chain has TRBV19 and TRBJ1-3; 7 bases are a match to TRBD1. CDR1 and CDR2 (germline): LNHDA, SQIVND (reference sequence). V lost 9 bases, J lost 0 bases, and 8 bases stayed unmatched. This CDR3 has 15 amino acids. CDR3 residues: CASSRTGASGNTIYF. CDR3 nucleotides: TGTGCCAGCTCCCGGACAGGCGCCTCTGGAAACACCATATATTTT.

This clone has a single count. The chain has TRBV4-1 and TRBJ2-1; 7 bases fit TRBD2. The CDR3 totals 15 residues. The J segment lost 6 bases and the V segment lost 2 bases, leaving 7 bases of the junction unmatched. Germline V gene data show CDR1 as MGHRA and CDR2 as YSYEKL. The CDR3 nucleotides read TGCGCCAGCAGCCAACGGACTAGTGACGGCAATGAGCAGTTCTTC. Translating gives CASSQRTSDGNEQFF.

The table lists this clone with a few counts. The V call is TRBV2, the J call TRBJ2-5; D call uncertain. Germline CDR1 SNHLY, CDR2 FYNNEI. Deletions cut 9 bases from V and 6 bases from J, with 2 bases between. This CDR3 contains 8 residues. Written as DNA, the CDR3 is TGTGCCAGTAAGACCCAGTACTTC. Its protein product is CASKTQYF.

The chain is built from TRBV7-9 and TRBJ2-1, with D perhaps TRBD1 (5 bases). V was cut by 3 bases and J by 9 bases, with 12 bases left in between. The CDR3 spans 13 residues. CDR1 SEHNR and CDR2 FQNEAQ come from the germline V gene (reference sequence). For the CDR3, the DNA is TGTGCCAGCAGCTTTGACAGTACCGGTGAGCAGTTCTTC. Translated, it gives CASSFDSTGEQFF.

This sequence joins TRBV6-1 and TRBJ2-1; D is perhaps TRBD2 (6 bases). In germline, CDR1 is MNHNS, CDR2 SASEGT. The V and J ends lost 2 bases and 3 bases respectively, with 14 bases between them. This CDR3 contains 16 residues. CDR3 DNA sequence: TGTGCCAGCAGTGAACTAGGAGGGAGAGACTACAATGAGCAGTTCTTC. Its translation: CASSELGGRDYNEQFF.

The chain uses TRBV4-1 and TRBJ2-7; tentative D call: TRBD2 (5 bases). From germline, CDR1 is MGHRA and CDR2 YSYEKL. The CDR3 spans 18 residues. Trimming took off 0 bases at V and 0 bases at J, with 18 bases between the two ends. The CDR3 DNA sequence: TGCGCCAGCAGCCAAGACCCATCCCTGAGCGGACCCTCCTACGAGCAGTACTTC. Amino acids: CASSQDPSLSGPSYEQYF.

This chain links TRBV29-1 with TRBJ2-5; a weak D match, TRBD1 (5 bases). CDR3 length: 14 amino acids. V shed 7 bases and J shed 2 bases, with 17 bases lying between them. Germline V gives CDR1 SQVTM, CDR2 ANQGSEA. In nucleotides, the CDR3 is TGCAGCGGTTACCAGGGTGGGCGTCAAGAGACCCAGTACTTC. This sequence encodes CSGYQGGRQETQYF.

The rearrangement uses TRBV7-9 and TRBJ2-7; D is uncertain. Germline loops: CDR1 SEHNR, CDR2 FQNEAQ (reference sequence). V lost 3 bases and J 3 bases, leaving 9 bases between the germline ends. The CDR3 spans 13 residues. This CDR3 is CASSLYADYEQYF. The DNA for the CDR3 is TGTGCCAGCAGCTTGTACGCGGACTACGAGCAGTACTTC.

About this clone: Sequence at one end of the junction differs from germline and may be a read error. V is TRBV20-1 and J is TRBJ2-1; possibly TRBD2 for D (7 bases). CDR3 length equals 11 residues. Looked up from germline, CDR1 is DFQATT and CDR2 is SNEGSKA (reference sequence). The CDR3 sequence is CSARFGTGGVF. In DNA form, the CDR3 reads TGCAGTGCTAGATTTGGGACGGGGGGCGTCTTC.

The chain links TRBV27 to TRBJ1-6; 7 bases are shared with TRBD1. J gave up 11 bases and V 3 bases, and 7 bases lay outside the gene matches. This CDR3 is built from 14 residues. The V gene's germline CDR1 is MNHEY and CDR2 SMNVEV (reference sequence). The CDR3 nucleotides are TGTGCCAGCAGTTTTGGGGGCAGGGGGACACCCCTCCACTTT. Amino acid sequence: CASSFGGRGTPLHF.

The chain links TRBV11-2 to TRBJ2-5; 7 nucleotides align to TRBD2. This CDR3 is built from 15 residues. Losses at the gene ends were 5 bases for V and 5 bases for J; bases not matched to a gene: 11. Germline CDR1 and CDR2: SGHAT and FQNNGV. The CDR3 DNA reads as TGTGCCAGCAGCCTGCGGGCGGGAGAGTACGAGACCCAGTACTTC. Protein sequence: CASSLRAGEYETQYF.

V gene TRBV7-9 combines with J gene TRBJ2-1; 7 nucleotides align to TRBD1. V was clipped by 5 bases and J by 9 bases; unmatched bases: 10. The germline V gene has CDR1 SEHNR and CDR2 FQNEAQ (reference sequence). There are 14 residues in the CDR3. CDR3 sequence (DNA): TGTGCCAGCAGCCCAGGGACAGACGAGAGTGAGCAGTTCTTC. It encodes CASSPGTDESEQFF.

The CDR3 reads CASKSEPGQGGDGQFF. CDR3 nucleotide sequence: TGTGCCAGCAAGTCAGAACCGGGACAGGGGGGCGACGGGCAGTTCTTC. The chain has TRBV2 and TRBJ2-1; 11 positions match TRBD1. From germline, CDR1 is SNHLY and CDR2 FYNNEI. The V gene end was trimmed by 7 bases and the J gene end by 12 bases; junction bases not matched to a gene: 17. The CDR3 loop spans 16 amino acids.

This clone was seen just once. The V and J genes are TRBV7-6 and TRBJ2-1; 8 nucleotides align to TRBD2. V was clipped by 2 bases and J by 3 bases; unmatched bases: 9. Germline V gene sequence: CDR1 SGHVS, CDR2 FNYEAQ. CDR3 length: 17 residues. The CDR3 coding sequence is TGTGCCAGCAGCTTACCCGACGGCGGGGGGTTCTACAATGAGCAGTTCTTC. This translates into CASSLPDGGGFYNEQFF.

This chain uses TRBV5-1 with TRBJ1-4; D remains unclear. Germline CDR1 reads SGHRS; CDR2 reads YFSETQ. Trimming took 1 base from V and 7 from J, leaving 11 bases between them. There are 14 residues in the CDR3. This CDR3 is CASSLNLRVEKLFF. Written as DNA, the CDR3 is TGCGCCAGCAGCTTGAATTTGAGGGTTGAAAAACTGTTTTTT.

The V and J genes are TRBV9 and TRBJ2-1, with D possibly TRBD2 on 5 matching bases. V lost 0 bases to trimming and J lost 1 base, with 11 bases between them. Germline CDR1 reads SGDLS; CDR2 reads YYNGEE. The CDR3 runs 16 residues. CDR3 sequence: CASSVGADPSYNEQFF. The CDR3 region has the DNA TGTGCCAGCAGCGTAGGAGCGGACCCTTCCTACAATGAGCAGTTCTTC.

This clone was observed a few times. The V gene is TRBV6-5, the J gene TRBJ1-5; perhaps TRBD1 as D (5 bases). The V and J ends lost 4 bases and 5 bases respectively, with 15 bases between them. Germline CDR1 reads MNHEY; CDR2 reads SVGAGI. The CDR3 has 15 amino acids. CDR3 coding DNA: TGTGCCAGCAGTTTTTCCAGGGAATTGGATCAGCCCCAGCATTTT. Its protein product is CASSFSRELDQPQHF.

The V gene is TRBV7-9, the J gene TRBJ1-1; tentative D call: TRBD1 (5 bases). This CDR3 region has 16 residues. Deletions cut 1 base from V and 1 base from J, with 13 bases between. Germline V CDR1 and CDR2: SEHNR, FQNEAQ (reference sequence). The CDR3 loop reads CASSLDSWQGNTEAFF. In nucleotides, the CDR3 is TGTGCCAGCAGCTTAGATAGCTGGCAGGGGAACACTGAAGCTTTCTTT.

V gene TRBV12-5 combines with J gene TRBJ2-5; a weak D match, TRBD1 (5 bases). The CDR3 has 14 amino acids. V was cut by 0 bases and J by 5 bases, with 10 bases left in between. Germline lookup yields CDR1 LGHNT and CDR2 FRNRAP. In DNA form, the CDR3 reads TGTGCTAGTGGTTTGGTACCAGGGTGGGAGACCCAGTACTTC. It is translated as CASGLVPGWETQYF.

The V call is TRBV9, the J call TRBJ2-7, with a tentative D call TRBD2 (5 bases). The CDR3 consists of 14 residues. The V end was cut by 0 bases, the J end by 2 bases, with 9 bases between. Germline assignment: CDR1 SGDLS and CDR2 YYNGEE. The CDR3 bases are TGTGCCAGCAGCGTAGAAGCGGTCACCTACGAGCAGTACTTC. This translates into CASSVEAVTYEQYF.

This chain connects TRBV5-1 to TRBJ1-2, with no clear D. The length of the CDR3 is 14 residues. Trimming left V 4 bases short and J 5 bases short, with 15 bases between. Germline V gene lookup returns CDR1 SGHRS and CDR2 YFSETQ. CDR3 sequence reads: CASSVSPPGYGYTF. The CDR3 region has the DNA TGCGCCAGCAGCGTGTCCCCCCCCGGGTATGGCTACACCTTC.

The gene calls are TRBV28 and TRBJ2-1; 9 positions agree with TRBD2. Trimming took 8 bases from V and 5 from J; bases not matched to a gene: 7. Looked up from germline, CDR1 is MDHEN and CDR2 is SYDVKM. This CDR3 region has 14 residues. The CDR3 spells CASDRAGGNNEQFF. The DNA of the CDR3 is TGTGCCAGCGACCGAGCGGGAGGAAACAATGAGCAGTTCTTC.

This sequence joins TRBV7-9 and TRBJ1-2; 9 nucleotides line up with TRBD1. This CDR3 comprises 15 residues. The trim removed 5 bases at V and 8 bases at J, leaving 12 bases unmatched. In germline, CDR1 is SEHNR, CDR2 FQNEAQ (reference sequence). The CDR3 DNA follows: TGTGCCAGCAGCCCACCGATGGGACAGGGAGGCGGCTACACCTTC. Residues: CASSPPMGQGGGYTF.

V is TRBV4-2 and J is TRBJ1-5; the D gene is possibly TRBD1 (5 bases). This CDR3 comprises 14 residues. Trimming took 1 base from V and 6 from J, leaving 10 bases between them. CDR1 is LGHNA and CDR2 is YNFKEQ in the germline V gene. The CDR3 reads CASSQVGPTQPQHF. In nucleotides, the CDR3 is TGTGCCAGCAGCCAAGTGGGGCCTACTCAGCCCCAGCATTTT.

V and J are TRBV2 and TRBJ2-7, with a weak D call TRBD2 (6 bases). Germline lookup yields CDR1 SNHLY and CDR2 FYNNEI. This CDR3 comprises 15 residues. The ends were cut back, 0 bases at V and 5 bases at J, with 14 bases in the middle. CDR3 region: CASSEATGLLNEQYF. The CDR3 DNA follows: TGTGCCAGCAGTGAAGCTACGGGACTCTTAAACGAGCAGTACTTC.

V and J are TRBV28 and TRBJ2-1; TRBD2 matches 9 bases. The CDR3 extends over 20 amino acids. Germline V gene lookup returns CDR1 MDHEN and CDR2 SYDVKM. V shed 2 bases and J 3 bases; nucleotides not matched to a gene: 17. The CDR3 is CASSLPPRFSGRISYNEQFF. The CDR3 DNA sequence: TGTGCCAGCAGTTTACCCCCGCGTTTTAGCGGGAGAATTAGCTACAATGAGCAGTTCTTC.

The CDR3 nucleotides are TGTGCCAGCAGTGCCCTTGGCGGAAGGCAGCCCCAGCATTTT. This codes for CASSALGGRQPQHF. The chain uses TRBV6-5 and TRBJ1-5; D unclear. Germline CDR1 is MNHEY and CDR2 is SVGAGI. Deletions cut 5 bases from V and 7 bases from J, with 15 bases between. The CDR3 sequence is 14 residues long.

The chain couples TRBV11-3 to TRBJ1-1; D perhaps matches TRBD1 (5 bases). Trimming cost V 3 bases and J 1 base, with 9 bases left between them. The CDR3 runs to 14 residues. The germline gives CDR1 SGHNT, CDR2 YENEEA. The CDR3: CASSLGGPNTEAFF. The CDR3 region has the DNA TGTGCCAGCAGCTTGGGGGGACCGAACACTGAAGCTTTCTTT.